These 31 T cell receptor beta chains share one sample of origin, sequenced in a study of siplizumab effects on memory and regulatory T cells. Measured with immunoSEQ multiplex PCR; TCRdb has only the in-frame clones, and not every one. Of approximately 60,000 clones listed, roughly 85% are singletons. The sequencing input was memory CD4+ T cells sorted from blood. The receptor source for this set is a human donor in good health.

About this clone itself: At the DNA level, this CDR3 is encoded by other sequences in the same sample as well. The chain combines TRBV6-6 with TRBJ2-7; D not certain. V dropped 0 bases and J dropped 7 bases, with 7 bases sitting between them. Germline assignment: CDR1 MNHNY and CDR2 SVGAGI (reference sequence). The length of the CDR3 is 12 residues. The CDR3 nucleotides are TGTGCCAGCAGTTACTCCAATGGAGAGCAGTACTTC. It translates to CASSYSNGEQYF.

This chain uses TRBV5-1 with TRBJ2-5, with TRBD2 identical over 14 bases. The CDR3 extends over 17 amino acids. Looked up from germline, CDR1 is SGHRS and CDR2 is YFSETQ. The V segment lost 0 bases and the J segment 1 base; nucleotides outside the gene matches: 2. CDR3 sequence (DNA): TGCGCCAGCAGCTTGGCCGGGACTAGCGGGGGCCAAGAGACCCAGTACTTC. This gives the protein CASSLAGTSGGQETQYF.

The rearrangement joins TRBV5-4 to TRBJ2-3; 10 bases agree with TRBD1. Germline V CDR1 and CDR2: SGHNT, YYREEE (reference sequence). V shed 4 bases, J shed 8 bases, and the junction held 7 bases outside the gene matches. CDR3 length: 14 residues. CDR3 residues: CASSRDRGQGTQYF. The DNA of the CDR3 is TGTGCCAGCAGCCGCGACAGGGGGCAGGGTACGCAGTATTTT.

CDR3 loop: CASSLDRDYGYTF. CDR3 DNA: TGCGCCAGCAGCTTGGACAGGGACTATGGCTACACCTTC. This chain joins TRBV4-3 and TRBJ1-2; 8 bases are a match to TRBD1. Germline-derived CDR1 and CDR2 are LGHNA and YSLEER. V shed 5 bases, J shed 3 bases, and the junction held 2 bases outside the gene matches. The CDR3 extends over 13 amino acids.

This sequence joins TRBV28 and TRBJ1-3; D is unresolved. The V end was cut by 9 bases, the J end by 9 bases, with 15 bases between. The CDR3 is made up of 12 amino acids. CDR1 MDHEN and CDR2 SYDVKM come from the germline V gene. The CDR3 region has the DNA TGTGCCAGTTCCATAACCGGTGGCACCATATATTTT. It specifies CASSITGGTIYF.

This sequence joins TRBV7-3 and TRBJ1-6; D uncertain. Trimming pared 1 base from V and 9 bases from J, leaving 10 bases between. Germline CDR1 is SGHTA and CDR2 is FQGTGA. The CDR3 runs to 14 residues. The CDR3 sequence: CASSLNVKRSPLHF. The DNA for the CDR3 is TGTGCCAGCAGCTTAAACGTTAAGCGTTCACCCCTCCACTTT.

The chain carries TRBV28 and TRBJ2-1; 8 bases are a match to TRBD1. The CDR3 extends over 15 amino acids. J gave up 7 bases and V 8 bases, and 13 bases lay outside the gene matches. Per the germline V gene, CDR1 is MDHEN and CDR2 is SYDVKM. The CDR3 DNA reads as TGTGCCAGCCGCGGTCAGGGGGCGTATGGTAATGAGCAGTTCTTC. It codes for CASRGQGAYGNEQFF. Supplemented by reference TRBV28 and TRBJ2-1, the full variable domain reads DVKVTQSSRYLVKRTGEKVFLECVQDMDHENMFWYRQDPGLGLRLIYFSYDVKMKEKGDIPEGYSVSREKKERFSLILESASTNQTSMYLCASRGQGAYGNEQFFGPGTRLTVL.

The V call is TRBV7-2, the J call TRBJ2-1; possibly TRBD2 for D (6 bases). This CDR3 comprises 13 residues. V was cut by 5 bases and J by 6 bases, with 11 bases left in between. Germline CDR1 reads SGHTA; CDR2 reads FQGNSA. CDR3 protein: CASSRDGGNEQFF. The CDR3 DNA follows: TGTGCCAGCAGCCGGGACGGGGGCAATGAGCAGTTCTTC. Combining the CDR3 with reference TRBV7-2 and TRBJ2-1 gives the whole variable domain GAGVSQSPSNKVTEKGKDVELRCDPISGHTALYWYRQSLGQGLEFLIYFQGNSAPDKSGLPSDRFSAERTGGSVSTLTIQRTQQEDSAVYLCASSRDGGNEQFFGPGTRLTVL.

This clone was detected a few times. The chain uses TRBV6-5 and TRBJ1-2, with D uncertain. The CDR3 covers 14 residues. Germline V gives CDR1 MNHEY, CDR2 SVGAGI. Trimming cost V 5 bases and J 0 bases, with 10 bases left between them. CDR3 DNA sequence: TGTGCCAGCAGTCGGACGTGGACTAACTATGGCTACACCTTC. Its protein is CASSRTWTNYGYTF.

V is TRBV7-9 and J is TRBJ1-6, with D maybe TRBD1 (6 bases). The CDR3 loop spans 15 amino acids. Germline V lookup: CDR1 SEHNR, CDR2 FQNEAQ (reference sequence). The germline V and J ends were trimmed by 3 bases and 7 bases, with 13 bases remaining between them. CDR3 nucleotide sequence: TGTGCCAGCAGCTTCACAGGGAGTAGGAATTCACCCCTCCACTTT. Translating gives CASSFTGSRNSPLHF.

This chain connects TRBV28 to TRBJ1-2; a weak D match, TRBD1 (6 bases). Trimming took off 3 bases at V and 5 bases at J, with 13 bases between the two ends. The length of the CDR3 is 14 residues. Germline V gives CDR1 MDHEN, CDR2 SYDVKM. The CDR3 spells CASSLARGGYGYTF. The CDR3 DNA reads as TGTGCCAGCAGTTTGGCCAGGGGAGGATATGGCTACACCTTC.

This chain links TRBV28 with TRBJ2-3; D may be TRBD1 (6 bases). Deletions cut 8 bases from V and 2 bases from J, with 11 bases between. The germline gives CDR1 MDHEN, CDR2 SYDVKM. This CDR3 has 13 amino acids. CDR3 in DNA: TGTGCCAGCGGGACAACAGACACAGATACGCAGTATTTT. Translated, it gives CASGTTDTDTQYF.

This rearrangement joins TRBV7-6 to TRBJ2-2; 12 bases are shared with TRBD2. From germline, CDR1 is SGHVS and CDR2 FNYEAQ. This CDR3 has 16 amino acids. Trimming at V came to 4 bases and at J to 4 bases, leaving 4 bases not matched to a gene. In nucleotides, the CDR3 is TGTGCCAGCAGCTCTAGCGGGGGGGTTGTCACCGGGGAGCTGTTTTTT. Protein sequence: CASSSSGGVVTGELFF. The whole variable domain, filled in from reference TRBV7-6 and TRBJ2-2, reads GAGVSQSPRYKVTKRGQDVALRCDPISGHVSLYWYRQALGQGPEFLTYFNYEAQQDKSGLPNDRFSAERPEGSISTLTIQRTEQRDSAMYRCASSSSGGVVTGELFFGEGSRLTVL.

The V and J genes are TRBV11-2 and TRBJ2-5, with D perhaps matching TRBD2 (6 bases). The CDR3 consists of 16 residues. Germline loops: CDR1 SGHAT, CDR2 FQNNGV. The ends were cut back, 1 base at V and 4 bases at J, with 16 bases in the middle. DNA for the CDR3: TGTGCCAGCAGCTTAGGGGGCGGATACGGGGGAGAGACCCAGTACTTC. It yields the protein CASSLGGGYGGETQYF.

The CDR3 region has the DNA TGTGCCACCAGGGGCCAACCGGGACAGGGAACTTCTGGGGCCAACGTCCTGACTTTC. This gives the protein CATRGQPGQGTSGANVLTF. The rearrangement uses TRBV15 and TRBJ2-6; 9 nucleotides match TRBD1. The CDR3 contains 19 residues. Germline CDR1 LNHNV, CDR2 YYDKDF (reference sequence). The trim removed 6 bases at V and 1 base at J, leaving 13 bases unmatched.

This clone has just one count. The V and J genes are TRBV9 and TRBJ1-4; TRBD1 is a possible D gene (5 bases). Trimming cost V 0 bases and J 2 bases, with 5 bases left between them. There are 14 residues in the CDR3. Germline values: CDR1 SGDLS, CDR2 YYNGEE. CDR3 amino acids: CASSVGDTNEKLFF. Here the CDR3 DNA reads TGTGCCAGCAGCGTAGGGGACACTAATGAAAAACTGTTTTTT.

Concerning this clone: A read error may produce the germline difference seen at one junction end. The CDR3 DNA reads TGTGCTAGTGGCTTGGGGGTCGCGGGGGGTTCGGATACGCAGTATTTT. Protein: CASGLGVAGGSDTQYF. The gene calls are TRBV12-5 and TRBJ2-3; 8 nucleotides match TRBD2. The length of the CDR3 is 16 residues. CDR1 and CDR2 from the germline V gene are LGHNT and FRNRAP.

The chain uses TRBV28 and TRBJ2-7; D not certain. There are 16 residues in the CDR3. V dropped 7 bases and J dropped 0 bases, with 19 bases sitting between them. Per germline, CDR1 MDHEN and CDR2 SYDVKM. CDR3 nucleotide sequence: TGTGCCAGCATGGCCCGGATGGGTTTAAGCTCCTACGAGCAGTACTTC. It specifies CASMARMGLSSYEQYF.

This rearrangement joins TRBV7-9 to TRBJ2-7; D unclear. From germline, CDR1 is SEHNR and CDR2 FQNEAQ (reference sequence). Trimming cost V 5 bases and J 6 bases, with 20 bases left between them. The CDR3 totals 15 residues. Written as DNA, the CDR3 is TGTGCCAGCAGCCCCTCGAGGACCGCACGGGCCGAGCAGTACTTC. This sequence encodes CASSPSRTARAEQYF.

The V gene is TRBV7-6, the J gene TRBJ1-6; 7 nucleotides match TRBD1. CDR1 is SGHVS and CDR2 is FNYEAQ in the germline V gene. Trimming cost V 8 bases and J 10 bases; bases outside gene matches: 8. This CDR3 has 13 amino acids. CDR3 loop: CASPGGVGSPLHF. The DNA of the CDR3 is TGTGCCAGCCCAGGGGGGGTGGGATCACCCCTCCACTTT.

The CDR3 here is CASRYQGAGETQYF. DNA for the CDR3: TGTGCCAGCAGGTACCAGGGGGCAGGTGAGACCCAGTACTTC. This chain connects TRBV27 to TRBJ2-5; TRBD1 matches 8 bases. The CDR3 is 14 residues long. Germline assignment: CDR1 MNHEY and CDR2 SMNVEV (reference sequence). The junction had 8 bases not matched to a gene; V was cut back by 6 bases and J by 5 bases.

The J gene is TRBJ1-1, the V gene TRBV5-6, with D maybe TRBD1 (5 bases). The CDR3 contains 14 residues. Germline values: CDR1 SGHDT, CDR2 YYEEEE. The ends were cut back, 4 bases at V and 5 bases at J, with 15 bases in the middle. The DNA of the CDR3 is TGTGCCAGCAGCAAAAAGGGGCCTGGGACTGAAGCTTTCTTT. It is translated as CASSKKGPGTEAFF.

The gene calls are TRBV25-1 and TRBJ1-2; 9 nucleotides align to TRBD1. V trimming: 2 bases; J trimming: 6 bases; junction bases outside the gene matches: 4. The CDR3 covers 14 residues. Germline values: CDR1 MGHDK, CDR2 SYGVNS. CDR3 nucleotides: TGTGCCAGCAGTGAAACCGGGACAGGGAATGGCTACACCTTC. It yields the protein CASSETGTGNGYTF.

This sequence joins TRBV4-2 and TRBJ2-5; D is possibly TRBD2 (6 bases). The V end was cut by 1 base, the J end by 4 bases, with 13 bases between. The V gene's germline CDR1 is LGHNA and CDR2 YNFKEQ. CDR3 size: 15 residues. The CDR3 sequence: CASSQARGSAETQYF. CDR3 DNA sequence: TGTGCCAGCAGCCAAGCTCGGGGGTCAGCAGAGACCCAGTACTTC.

The chain combines TRBV7-9 with TRBJ2-7; no firm D call. Germline values: CDR1 SEHNR, CDR2 FQNEAQ (reference sequence). This CDR3 has 13 residues. With 1 base removed from V and 7 bases from J, the gap between germline ends came to 11 bases. Here the CDR3 reads CASSLEMGREQYF. The CDR3, as DNA: TGTGCCAGCAGCTTAGAAATGGGTAGGGAGCAGTACTTC.

The sample holds one count of this clone. The chain combines TRBV5-1 with TRBJ2-2; D is possibly TRBD1 or TRBD2 (5 bases each). The CDR3 consists of 14 residues. Germline V gene sequence: CDR1 SGHRS, CDR2 YFSETQ. V shed 4 bases and J shed 4 bases, with 11 bases lying between them. The CDR3 DNA is TGCGCCAGCAGCCCCGGGACGGGCACCGGGGAGCTGTTTTTT. Protein product: CASSPGTGTGELFF.

The chain has TRBV5-1 and TRBJ1-1; a weak D match, TRBD1 (5 bases). Germline V CDR1 and CDR2: SGHRS, YFSETQ. The CDR3 totals 14 residues. V lost 0 bases, J lost 2 bases, and 8 bases lay in between. Here the CDR3 DNA reads TGCGCCAGCAGCTTGGGAGGGGTCAACACTGAAGCTTTCTTT. Protein product: CASSLGGVNTEAFF.

The chain uses TRBV30 and TRBJ2-5; 8 bases are a match to TRBD2. CDR3 length: 15 amino acids. Looked up from germline, CDR1 is GTSNPN and CDR2 is SVGIG (reference sequence). With 4 bases clipped from V and 5 bases from J, the junction kept 12 bases outside the gene matches. The CDR3 loop reads CAWTVGGAHRETQYF. The CDR3 DNA reads as TGTGCCTGGACGGTCGGGGGGGCGCATCGGGAGACCCAGTACTTC.

This rearrangement joins TRBV6-5 to TRBJ2-7; the match to TRBD2 covers 13 bases. Germline V gene data show CDR1 as MNHEY and CDR2 as SVGAGI. CDR3 length equals 15 residues. Germline trimming cut 6 bases from V and 4 bases from J; bases unmatched to any gene: 6. The CDR3 region is CASSRGLAGVYEQYF. The CDR3 nucleotides read TGTGCCAGCAGCCGAGGACTAGCGGGGGTTTACGAGCAGTACTTC.

This clone occurred a few times. The V gene is TRBV20-1, the J gene TRBJ1-2; 7 positions agree with TRBD1. Unmatched junction bases numbered 3, after V lost 5 bases and J lost 6 bases. CDR1 and CDR2 from the germline V gene are DFQATT and SNEGSKA (reference sequence). This CDR3 comprises 11 residues. CDR3 DNA: TGCAGTGCTCAGACAGGGCATGGCTACACCTTC. Translation gives CSAQTGHGYTF.

In its sample, this clone was seen once. V and J are TRBV28 and TRBJ2-6; D not certain. With 3 bases removed from V and 0 bases from J, the gap between germline ends came to 15 bases. Per germline, CDR1 MDHEN and CDR2 SYDVKM. This CDR3 is built from 18 residues. Here the CDR3 reads CASSFLQFTSSGANVLTF. Written as DNA, the CDR3 is TGTGCCAGCAGTTTCCTTCAGTTTACCAGCTCTGGGGCCAACGTCCTGACTTTC. Full variable domain (remainder filled in from reference TRBV28 and TRBJ2-6): DVKVTQSSRYLVKRTGEKVFLECVQDMDHENMFWYRQDPGLGLRLIYFSYDVKMKEKGDIPEGYSVSREKKERFSLILESASTNQTSMYLCASSFLQFTSSGANVLTFGAGSRLTVL.